This TCR beta chain derives from a study of beta chain features in type 1 diabetes. Study at large: No age, gender or cell yield differences were seen between patients and healthy donors.

Study findings and constraints: Naive, central memory and Treg TCRB repertoires seemed to resemble each other more closely in patients than they did in healthy donors.

To note about this clone: The antigen is not known.

Germline-derived CDR1 and CDR2 are DFQATT and SNEGSKA (reference sequence). CDR3 size: 11 residues. The V and J ends lost 0 bases and 11 bases respectively, with 10 bases between them. Expressed TCRB transcripts were sequenced, since all the RNA that had been isolated was reverse transcribed. Some clones are missing from TCRdb's copy, which holds only in-frame ones; the method was immunoSEQ multiplex PCR. The table includes a few hundred thousand clones, over 11% detected once. CD45RO/CCR7/CD25/CD127/CD95/CD27 separated CD4+ naive, central memory, regulatory and stem cell-like memory cells by sorting.

The specimen was naive CD4+ T cells from blood. The chain carries TRBV20-1 and TRBJ1-1; no definite D call. This TCR derives from a man younger than 40 in good health. The CDR3 spells CSARDILGAFF. The CDR3 region has the DNA TGCAGTGCTAGAGATATCCTCGGCGCTTTCTTT.